A single sample gave rise to the 14 T cell receptor beta chains below, sequenced in a study of immune characterization of retroperitoneal liposarcoma. TCRdb analysed the PCR reads with MiXCR anew, one entry per CDR3 protein. Of more than 10,000 distinct CDR3 sequences in the sample, approximately 26% were seen once. The sample consisted of tumor tissue. These receptors all come from a female donor with retroperitoneal liposarcoma.

This rearrangement joins TRBV27 to TRBJ2-4; the D gene is possibly TRBD2 (6 bases). The last part of the DNA fits TRBJ2-5 better; the J call may be wrong. The germline V gene encodes CDR1 MNHEY and CDR2 SMNVEV (reference sequence). The CDR3 has 13 residues. The CDR3: CASSFGGGETQYF. For the CDR3, the DNA is TGTGCCAGCAGTTTCGGGGGTGGGGAGACCCAGTACTTC.

This chain links TRBV11-1 with TRBJ2-3; possible D gene TRBD1, 5 bases. The CDR3 runs 15 residues. CDR1 SGHAT and CDR2 FQDESV come from the germline V gene (reference sequence). V lost 5 bases and J 4 bases, leaving 16 bases between the germline ends. The CDR3 reads CASSRRGNEADTQYF. The CDR3, as DNA: TGTGCCAGCAGCCGAAGGGGCAACGAGGCAGATACGCAGTATTTT.

This clonotype was seen at least ten times. The V and J genes are TRBV6-6 and TRBJ2-3; D uncertain. Germline assignment: CDR1 MNHNY and CDR2 SVGAGI (reference sequence). The CDR3 runs to 13 residues. V gave up 2 bases and J gave up 8 bases, with 11 bases separating them. Here the CDR3 reads CASSYARSGTQYF. In DNA, the CDR3 is TGTGCCAGCAGTTACGCGAGGTCGGGTACGCAGTATTTT.

This clonotype was recorded at least ten times. The chain carries TRBV12-3 or TRBV12-4 and TRBJ2-1, with 7 bases that match TRBD2. The J call may be faulty, since TRBJ2-7 better matches the DNA end. This CDR3 comprises 15 residues. Here the CDR3 DNA reads TGTGCCAGCAGAGCGGGACTACAAATCTACAATGAGCAGTACTTC. It is translated as CASRAGLQIYNEQYF.

Ten or more counts support this clonotype. The CDR3 reads CASSLGGTANTEAFF. CDR3 nucleotides: TGTGCCAGCAGCTTAGGGGGGACAGCAAACACTGAAGCTTTCTTT. The gene calls are TRBV7-8 and TRBJ1-1; 7 bases match TRBD1. This CDR3 has 15 amino acids. Germline V gives CDR1 SGHVS, CDR2 FQNEAQ. Trimming cost V 1 base and J 2 bases; bases outside gene matches: 4.

This clonotype was seen once. The chain recombines TRBV24-1 with TRBJ2-2, with a possible D match to TRBD1 (6 bases). The CDR3 loop spans 15 amino acids. V lost 11 bases to trimming and J lost 0 bases, with 15 bases between them. CDR1 is KGHDR and CDR2 is SFDVKD in the germline V gene. The CDR3 sequence is CASSRQVANTGELFF. For the CDR3, the DNA is TGTGCCAGCAGCCGACAGGTAGCGAACACCGGGGAGCTGTTTTTT.

This clonotype was seen more than once but under ten times. The rearrangement joins TRBV27 to TRBJ1-1, with a tentative D call TRBD1 (5 bases). CDR1 is MNHEY, CDR2 SMNVEV, per germline (reference sequence). Trimming took off 7 bases at V and 5 bases at J, with 11 bases between the two ends. CDR3 length: 12 residues. CDR3 residues: CASKGEGTEAFF. CDR3 coding DNA: TGTGCCAGCAAAGGGGAGGGAACTGAAGCTTTCTTT.

The sample holds a few counts of this clonotype. The chain combines TRBV7-8 with TRBJ2-3; the D is unclear. The J call may be wrong; the DNA end is better matched by TRBJ2-1. The CDR3 consists of 14 residues. Germline values: CDR1 SGHVS, CDR2 FQNEAQ. DNA of the CDR3: TGTGCCAGCACCCTAGGAGACAAGTACAATGAGCAGTTCTTC. This codes for CASTLGDKYNEQFF.

V gene TRBV4-1 combines with J gene TRBJ1-1; 7 positions match TRBD1. CDR3 length: 12 amino acids. Per the germline V gene, CDR1 is MGHRA and CDR2 is YSYEKL. V dropped 2 bases and J dropped 7; count of bases not matched to a gene: 1. The CDR3 is CASSQNRGEAFF. In DNA, the CDR3 is TGCGCCAGCAGCCAAAACAGGGGTGAAGCTTTCTTT.

This clonotype was seen repeatedly, ten times or more. The chain recombines TRBV27 with TRBJ2-1, with TRBD1 matching 8 bases. Trimming removed 5 bases from V and 4 bases from J; junction bases left unmatched: 10. The length of the CDR3 is 16 residues. Germline values: CDR1 MNHEY, CDR2 SMNVEV (reference sequence). Written as DNA, the CDR3 is TGTGCCAGCAGTCCCGATGGGGACAGGATGTACAATGAGCAGTTCTTC. It codes for CASSPDGDRMYNEQFF.

This clonotype was detected ten times or more. The V call is TRBV12-3 or TRBV12-4, the J call TRBJ1-6, with 8 bases lining up with TRBD1. The CDR3 is made up of 14 amino acids. V was pared by 7 bases and J by 7 bases, with 6 bases of the junction left unmatched. CDR3: CASNGQGGNSPLHF. The CDR3 region has the DNA TGTGCCAGCAACGGACAGGGAGGCAATTCACCCCTCCACTTT.

This clonotype qualifies as medium-sized (0.01 to 0.1%). The CDR3 here is CASSRGGNNEQFF. The CDR3 DNA is TGTGCCAGCAGCCGTGGGGGGAACAATGAGCAGTTCTTC. The gene calls are TRBV7-3 and TRBJ2-1; TRBD2 is a possible D gene (6 bases). From germline, CDR1 is SGHTA and CDR2 FQGTGA. With 5 bases removed from V and 5 bases from J, the gap between germline ends came to 10 bases. The CDR3 is 13 amino acids.

This clonotype was seen more than once but under ten times. V usage is TRBV27 and J usage is TRBJ2-2; no reliable D call. The length of the CDR3 is 15 residues. V lost 2 bases to trimming and J lost 5 bases, with 12 bases between them. Germline lookup yields CDR1 MNHEY and CDR2 SMNVEV (reference sequence). Written as DNA, the CDR3 is TGTGCCAGCAGTTTAGATGGGTTTGGGACCGGGGAGCTGTTTTTT. As protein: CASSLDGFGTGELFF.

This clonotype is classed as medium-sized. The chain combines TRBV12-3 or TRBV12-4 with TRBJ1-2, with 8 positions matching TRBD1. Trimming cost V 3 bases and J 8 bases; bases outside gene matches: 5. The CDR3 is made up of 13 amino acids. CDR3 nucleotide sequence: TGTGCCAGCAGTTTGGACAGGGTAAAAGGCTACACCTTC. This sequence encodes CASSLDRVKGYTF.